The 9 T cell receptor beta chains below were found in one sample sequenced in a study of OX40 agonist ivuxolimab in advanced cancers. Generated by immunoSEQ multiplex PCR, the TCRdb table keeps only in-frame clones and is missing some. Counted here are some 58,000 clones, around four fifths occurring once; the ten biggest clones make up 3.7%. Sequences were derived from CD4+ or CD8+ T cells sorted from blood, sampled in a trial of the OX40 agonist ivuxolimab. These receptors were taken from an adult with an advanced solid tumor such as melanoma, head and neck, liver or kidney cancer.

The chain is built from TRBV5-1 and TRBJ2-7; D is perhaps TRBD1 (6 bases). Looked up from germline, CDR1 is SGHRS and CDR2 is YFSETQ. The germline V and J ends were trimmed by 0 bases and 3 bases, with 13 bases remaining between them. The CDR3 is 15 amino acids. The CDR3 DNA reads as TGCGCCAGCAGCTTGGGGACAGCTAACCTCTACGAGCAGTACTTC. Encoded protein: CASSLGTANLYEQYF.

The CDR3 sequence is CASNLSQGNNQPQHF. CDR3 coding DNA: TGTGCCAGCAACCTCTCACAGGGGAACAATCAGCCCCAGCATTTT. The V gene is TRBV6-6, the J gene TRBJ1-5; TRBD1 matches 7 bases. V trimming: 7 bases; J trimming: 3 bases; junction bases outside the gene matches: 9. This CDR3 is 15 amino acids long. CDR1 and CDR2 from the germline V gene are MNHNY and SVGAGI (reference sequence).

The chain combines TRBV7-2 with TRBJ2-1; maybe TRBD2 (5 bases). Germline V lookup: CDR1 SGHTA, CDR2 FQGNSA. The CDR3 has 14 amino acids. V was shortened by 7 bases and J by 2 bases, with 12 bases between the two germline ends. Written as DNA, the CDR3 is TGTGCCAGCATGGTCGAAGCGGCCTACAATGAGCAGTTCTTC. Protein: CASMVEAAYNEQFF.

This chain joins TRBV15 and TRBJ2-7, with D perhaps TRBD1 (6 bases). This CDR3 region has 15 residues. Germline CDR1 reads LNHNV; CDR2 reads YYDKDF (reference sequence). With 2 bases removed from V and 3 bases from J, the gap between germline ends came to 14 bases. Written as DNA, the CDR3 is TGTGCCACCAGCAGAAGAACGACAGGATTCTACGAGCAGTACTTC. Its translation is CATSRRTTGFYEQYF.

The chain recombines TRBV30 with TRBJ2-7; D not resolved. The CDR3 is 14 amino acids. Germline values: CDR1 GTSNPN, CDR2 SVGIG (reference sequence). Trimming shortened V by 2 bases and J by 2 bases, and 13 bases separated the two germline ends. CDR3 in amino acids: CAWSYGASAYEQYF. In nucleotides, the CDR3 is TGTGCCTGGAGTTACGGAGCTTCTGCCTACGAGCAGTACTTC.

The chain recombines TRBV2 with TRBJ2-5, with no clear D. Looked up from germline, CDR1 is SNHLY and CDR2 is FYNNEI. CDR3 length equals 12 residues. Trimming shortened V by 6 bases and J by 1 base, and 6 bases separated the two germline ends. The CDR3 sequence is CASSSIQETQYF. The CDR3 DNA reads TGTGCCAGCAGCAGCATCCAAGAGACCCAGTACTTC.

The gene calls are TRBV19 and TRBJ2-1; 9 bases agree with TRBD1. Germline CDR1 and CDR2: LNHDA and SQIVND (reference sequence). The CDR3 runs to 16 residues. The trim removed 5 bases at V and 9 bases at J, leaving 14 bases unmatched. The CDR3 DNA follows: TGTGCCAGTAGTGGGACAGGGTTGGATAATGCAAGTGAGCAGTTCTTC. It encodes CASSGTGLDNASEQFF.

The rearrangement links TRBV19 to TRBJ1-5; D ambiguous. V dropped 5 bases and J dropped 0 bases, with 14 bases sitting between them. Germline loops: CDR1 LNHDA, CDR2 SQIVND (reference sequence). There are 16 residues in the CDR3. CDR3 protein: CASSLMSGDSNQPQHF. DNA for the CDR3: TGTGCCAGTAGTCTTATGAGTGGGGATAGCAATCAGCCCCAGCATTTT.

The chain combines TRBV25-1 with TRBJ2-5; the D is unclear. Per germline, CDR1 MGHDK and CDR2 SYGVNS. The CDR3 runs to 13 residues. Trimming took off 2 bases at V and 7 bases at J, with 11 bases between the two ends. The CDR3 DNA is TGTGCCAGCAGTGAAGGGTCCGTCCGGACCCAGTACTTC. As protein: CASSEGSVRTQYF.